Sequencing of this T cell receptor beta chain was carried out in a study of PD-L1 blockade in urothelial cancer. The CDR3 is 15 residues long. The V gene end was trimmed by 2 bases and the J gene end by 0 bases; junction bases not matched to a gene: 2. Germline assignment: CDR1 PRHDT and CDR2 FYEKMQ (reference sequence). This table comes from immunoSEQ multiplex PCR, and its TCRdb copy is limited to in-frame clones, with some not included. This table holds approximately 100,000 clones, around 93% found once. The chain links TRBV13 to TRBJ2-7; 9 bases map to TRBD2. This clonotype was obtained from a woman aged 80 or older with urothelial cancer. The sequenced sample was PBMCs, obtained around atezolizumab (anti-PD-L1) treatment. CDR3 sequence: CASSLFSGSSYEQYF. CDR3 DNA: TGTGCCAGCAGCTTATTTAGCGGGAGCTCCTACGAGCAGTACTTC. The full variable domain, with the rest looked up from reference TRBV13 and TRBJ2-7, is AAGVIQSPRHLIKEKRETATLKCYPIPRHDTVYWYQQGPGQDPQFLISFYEKMQSDKGSIPDRFSAQQFSDYHSELNMSSLELGDSALYFCASSLFSGSSYEQYFGPGTRLTVT.